This TCR beta chain was identified during a study of control samples from healthy donors and cancer patients (dated by TCRdb to the early 2020s). Points on this clone: Its binding antigen is unknown. No clone much larger than this one lies a single base away; base qualities are absent.

CDR1 and CDR2, per the germline V gene, are MDHEN and SYDVKM. The CDR3 goes from the cysteine to the phenylalanine over 14 residues. This entry keeps only the CDR3 DNA: 42 bases, framed from base 1. The V end loses 4 bases and the J end loses 8 bases, and a stretch of 17 bases separates them. Libraries came from the immunoSEQ multiplex PCR assay. Entries here come from immuneACCESS through TCRdb and include only in-frame sequences with V and J called. Some clones fail to appear in such tables; in the studies checked, an unresolved V gene covers under half of the shortfall, and the cause of the remainder is unknown. For this sample there are about 48,000 clones; about 93% appear just once. The top ten clones comprise around a quarter of the sample.

The sequence is built from TRBV28 and TRBJ1-2; the D segment could be TRBD1, given 5 matching bases. The sample comprised PBMCs. The receptor's source is a woman aged 45-59 years with head and neck cancer. The CDR3 reads as follows: CASSSRDSRQGYTF. The nucleotide sequence reads TGTGCCAGCAGTTCCCGGGACTCCCGGCAAGGCTACACCTTC.